This T cell receptor (beta chain) was identified in a study of sequential checkpoint blockade in melanoma. Unmatched junction bases numbered 6, after V lost 8 bases and J lost 3 bases. CDR3 length equals 14 residues. Germline CDR1 and CDR2: SNHLY and FYNNEI. Measured with immunoSEQ multiplex PCR; TCRdb has only the in-frame clones, and not every one. The sample consists of approximately 13,000 clones, approximately 69% of them appearing once. The treatment: randomized to nivolumab then ipilimumab (arm A) or the reverse (arm B). None of the patients previously received DNA-damaging chemotherapy. From thawed PBMCs, live CD3+CD8+ cells negative for CD19 and CD56 were sorted.

The receptor comes from a human donor with melanoma. The chain uses TRBV2 and TRBJ2-3, with TRBD1 matching over 9 bases. The input for sequencing was CD8+ T cells sorted from blood (inferred from file names), taken from a patient given nivolumab and ipilimumab in sequence. The CDR3 bases are TGTGCCAGCTTCCCAGGGACAGGGACAGATACGCAGTATTTT. It codes for CASFPGTGTDTQYF.